The clone carrying this T cell receptor (beta chain) has at least ten counts. Its antigen is undetermined. TCR beta CDR3 regions were amplified from RNA transcripts. First-round RT-PCR targeting the TCR CDR3 was performed with the HTBI primer set. MiXCR was run by TCRdb on the multiplex PCR reads, yielding one entry per CDR3 protein. The sample lists some 270,000 distinct CDR3 sequences; approximately 23% were seen once. This entry is derived from a study of T cells in Graves' hyperthyroidism and ophthalmopathy. Study-level information: Any treatment followed the collection of peripheral blood at initial diagnosis.

Study findings and constraints: Expanded thyroid clonotypes (above 0.001) were mostly also found in blood.

V lost 0 bases and J lost 7, with 6 bases in between. Germline V gene data show CDR1 as GTSNPN and CDR2 as SVGIG (reference sequence). The CDR3 runs 11 residues. The study excluded patients with uncontrolled infection, other autoimmune disease, pregnancy or lactation. Cells are PBMCs isolated from roughly 9.2 ml of fresh blood. The clonotype was recovered from a woman aged 40 to 50 with Graves' ophthalmopathy. Sequencing input: blood. The gene calls are TRBV30 and TRBJ1-1, with D unresolved. The CDR3 coding sequence is TGTGCCTGGAGTGTAGACCATGAAGCTTTCTTT. It specifies CAWSVDHEAFF. Combining the CDR3 with reference TRBV30 and TRBJ1-1 gives the whole variable domain SQTIHQWPATLVQPVGSPLSLECTVEGTSNPNLYWYRQAAGRGLQLLFYSVGIGQISSEVPQNLSASRPQDRQFILSSKKLLLSDSGFYLCAWSVDHEAFFGQGTRLTVV.